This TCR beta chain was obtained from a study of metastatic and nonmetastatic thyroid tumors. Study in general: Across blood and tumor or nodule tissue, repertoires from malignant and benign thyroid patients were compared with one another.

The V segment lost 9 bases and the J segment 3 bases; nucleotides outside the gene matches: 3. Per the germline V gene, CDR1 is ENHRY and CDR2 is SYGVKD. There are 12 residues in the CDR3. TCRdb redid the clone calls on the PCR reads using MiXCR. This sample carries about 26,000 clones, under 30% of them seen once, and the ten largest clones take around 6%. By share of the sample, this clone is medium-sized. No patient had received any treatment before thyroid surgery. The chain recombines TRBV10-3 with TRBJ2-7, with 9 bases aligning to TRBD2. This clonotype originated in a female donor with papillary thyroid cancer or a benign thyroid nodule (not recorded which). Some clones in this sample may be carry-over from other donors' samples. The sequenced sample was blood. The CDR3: CAMRTSDYEQYF. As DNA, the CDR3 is TGTGCCATGCGGACTAGCGACTACGAGCAGTACTTC.